This TCR beta chain came from a study of blood T cell repertoires in COVID-19. On the study more broadly: Acute and convalescent COVID-19 specimens originated in the United States, Italy and Spain. From T cells, B-cell-depleted T cells, or PBMCs came the material, which was cDNA or gDNA.

V lost 4 bases, J lost 4 bases, and 2 bases stayed unmatched. This CDR3 is 13 amino acids long. CDR1 is SGHTA, CDR2 FQGTGA, per germline. Per the original data handling: Researchers report that nucleated cell counts were estimated from reference gene primer amplification. TCRdb's table, derived via immunoSEQ multiplex PCR, lists solely in-frame clones and lacks some. V and J calls and clone size follow that table, whereas D and trimming were derived from the DNA. The sample includes roughly 190,000 clones, roughly 86% of them seen just once. This clone has a single count. The TCR sequence derives from a man between 65 and 85 years old with acute or convalescent COVID-19. The V call is TRBV7-3, the J call TRBJ2-7, with 9 bases matching TRBD2. The sequenced material came from peripheral blood. CDR3 region: CASSSTSGYEQYF. The CDR3 DNA reads TGTGCCAGCAGCTCGACTAGCGGATACGAGCAGTACTTC.